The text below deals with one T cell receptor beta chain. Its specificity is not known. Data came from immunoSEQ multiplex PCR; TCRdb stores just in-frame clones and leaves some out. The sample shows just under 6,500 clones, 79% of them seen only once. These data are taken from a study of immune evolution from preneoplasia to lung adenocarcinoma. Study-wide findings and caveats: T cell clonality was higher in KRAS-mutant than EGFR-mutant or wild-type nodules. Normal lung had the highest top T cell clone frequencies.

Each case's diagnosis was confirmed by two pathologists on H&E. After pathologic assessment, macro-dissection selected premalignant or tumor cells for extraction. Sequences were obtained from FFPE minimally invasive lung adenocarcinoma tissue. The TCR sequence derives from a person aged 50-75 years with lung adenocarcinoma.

The CDR3 protein is CASSGDRGNQDTQYF. The CDR3 coding sequence is TGTGCCAGCAGTGGGGACAGGGGCAACCAGGATACGCAGTATTTT. The V and J genes are TRBV5-6 and TRBJ2-3; 10 bases agree with TRBD1. The CDR3 runs 15 residues. Germline V gene data show CDR1 as SGHDT and CDR2 as YYEEEE. V lost 5 bases, J lost 6 bases, and 9 bases stayed unmatched.